Listed here are 18 T cell receptor beta chains from one sample, sequenced in a study of patients and donors after allogeneic stem cell transplantation. TCRdb processed the RT-PCR reads anew with MiXCR; each CDR3 protein has one entry. This table has 150,000 to 200,000 distinct CDR3 sequences, roughly 31% appearing once. The sequencing input was blood, either unsorted or a sorted T cell fraction (not recorded which). The origin of the receptors is a human donor who was either an allogeneic HSCT recipient or a stem cell or donor lymphocyte infusion donor (not recorded which). It is not recorded whose cells these are; they may come from a transplant donor.

This clonotype was counted between two and nine times. The chain recombines TRBV21-1 with TRBJ1-4; the table's D call TRBD1 went unverified against the DNA. TRBV21-1 is noted as a pseudogene. The CDR3 spans 18 residues. DNA of the CDR3: TGTGCCAGCAGCAAAGAAGGGGGACAGGGAGAAGCTAATGAAAAACTGTTTTTT. Translating it yields CASSKEGGQGEANEKLFF.

This clonotype has only a few counts. The chain recombines TRBV27 with TRBJ1-1, with D possibly being TRBD1 (6 bases). The V gene lost 6 bases and the J gene lost 4 bases, with 15 bases spanning the gap. The CDR3 has 14 amino acids. CDR1 is MNHEY and CDR2 is SMNVEV in the germline V gene (reference sequence). The chain's CDR3 is CASSSTAGVTEAFF. The CDR3 bases are TGTGCCAGCAGCTCGACTGCAGGGGTCACTGAAGCTTTCTTT.

The J gene is TRBJ2-7, the V gene TRBV27; possible D gene TRBD1, 6 bases. The germline CDR1 and CDR2 sequences are MNHEY and SMNVEV (reference sequence). The CDR3 covers 15 residues. The V end lost 5 bases, the J end lost 3 bases, and 17 bases lay between the germline ends. CDR3 in DNA: TGTGCCAGCAGTCCAGACAGGCCGGATTACTACGAGCAGTACTTC. Amino acids: CASSPDRPDYYEQYF.

This clonotype has just a few counts. The chain joins TRBV21-1 to TRBJ1-3. TRBV21-1 is a pseudogene locus. This CDR3 spans 15 amino acids. CDR3 protein: CASRGFQGSGNTIYF. DNA for the CDR3: TGTGCCAGCAGGGGTTTTCAGGGTTCGGGAAACACCATATATTTT.

The CDR3 reads CASARSGDLNTGELFF. CDR3 DNA sequence: TGTGCCTCAGCTCGAAGCGGAGACCTAAACACCGGGGAGCTGTTTTTT. This chain joins TRBV6-5 and TRBJ2-2, with D possibly being TRBD2 (5 bases). The CDR3 has 16 residues. V was trimmed by 11 bases and J by 2 bases, leaving 21 bases between them. The germline V gene has CDR1 MNHEY and CDR2 SVGAGI.

This clonotype was counted between two and nine times. The rearrangement links TRBV10-3 to TRBJ1-2; D call uncertain. This CDR3 has 10 amino acids. The V end was cut by 8 bases, the J end by 4 bases, with 5 bases between. Germline V gene sequence: CDR1 ENHRY, CDR2 SYGVKD. DNA for the CDR3: TGTGCCATCGGAGGCTATGGCTACACCTTC. Encoded protein: CAIGGYGYTF.

J is TRBJ1-1 and V is TRBV28, with 7 nucleotides matching TRBD1. J gave up 3 bases and V 6 bases, and 13 bases lay outside the gene matches. This CDR3 has 16 amino acids. Germline V gives CDR1 MDHEN, CDR2 SYDVKM. The DNA of the CDR3 is TGTGCCAGCAGCCACTTTGTACAGGGGATAGACACTGAAGCTTTCTTT. It specifies CASSHFVQGIDTEAFF.

This clonotype was seen a few times. As DNA, the CDR3 is TGCAGCGTGGGACAGGGTTTGAACACTGAAGCTTTCTTT. Residues: CSVGQGLNTEAFF. The chain carries TRBV29-1 and TRBJ1-1; 9 nucleotides line up with TRBD1. Per the germline V gene, CDR1 is SQVTM and CDR2 is ANQGSEA. V lost 6 bases to trimming and J lost 0 bases; unmatched junction nucleotides: 2. This CDR3 comprises 13 residues.

The chain joins TRBV20-1 to TRBJ2-1; 12 bases are a match to TRBD2. CDR1 is DFQATT and CDR2 is SNEGSKA in the germline V gene (reference sequence). This CDR3 is 18 amino acids long. V dropped 5 bases and J dropped 0; count of bases not matched to a gene: 11. The DNA of the CDR3 is TGCAGTGCTCCACCGGGACTAGCGGGCTATACCTCCTACAATGAGCAGTTCTTC. Translating gives CSAPPGLAGYTSYNEQFF.

The chain carries TRBV7-2 and TRBJ2-5, with D possibly matching TRBD2 (6 bases). Germline V CDR1 and CDR2: SGHTA, FQGNSA. Trimming pared 4 bases from V and 0 bases from J, leaving 9 bases between. The CDR3 covers 14 residues. The CDR3 here is CASSSSEDQETQYF. The CDR3 bases are TGTGCCAGCAGCTCTAGCGAGGACCAAGAGACCCAGTACTTC.

This rearrangement joins TRBV10-3 to TRBJ2-2; tentatively, D is TRBD1 or TRBD2 (6 bases each). CDR3 size: 13 residues. V lost 3 bases, J lost 5 bases, and 7 bases lay in between. Per the germline V gene, CDR1 is ENHRY and CDR2 is SYGVKD. DNA of the CDR3: TGTGCCATCAGTGAAGGGGGGACCGGGGAGCTGTTTTTT. This codes for CAISEGGTGELFF.

The V call is TRBV18, the J call TRBJ2-5; the D is unclear. The CDR3 loop spans 14 amino acids. Germline CDR1 KGHSH, CDR2 LQKENI. V was trimmed by 3 bases and J by 2 bases, leaving 10 bases between them. The CDR3 loop is CASSPFDGQETQYF. In nucleotides, the CDR3 is TGTGCCAGCTCACCTTTTGACGGACAAGAGACCCAGTACTTC.

This clonotype was found a few times. The chain joins TRBV18 to TRBJ1-4; no clear D. The length of the CDR3 is 15 residues. Trimming shortened V by 1 base and J by 0 bases, and 6 bases separated the two germline ends. CDR1 is KGHSH, CDR2 LQKENI, per germline. CDR3 bases: TGTGCCAGCTCACCACGGGTCTCAACTAATGAAAAACTGTTTTTT. It yields the protein CASSPRVSTNEKLFF.

J is TRBJ2-5 and V is TRBV5-1; possibly TRBD1 for D (5 bases). With 0 bases removed from V and 3 bases from J, the gap between germline ends came to 6 bases. Germline lookup yields CDR1 SGHRS and CDR2 YFSETQ. There are 13 residues in the CDR3. The CDR3 nucleotides are TGCGCCAGCAGCTTGGGACAGAAAGAGACCCAGTACTTC. This sequence encodes CASSLGQKETQYF.

This chain's CDR3 is CSASEVLSKNIQYF. CDR3 DNA sequence: TGCAGTGCTAGTGAGGTCTTGTCCAAAAACATTCAGTACTTC. V is TRBV20-1 and J is TRBJ2-4; D is undetermined. Germline V lookup: CDR1 DFQATT, CDR2 SNEGSKA (reference sequence). V was cut by 3 bases and J by 2 bases, with 11 bases left in between. The CDR3 runs 14 residues.

The table lists this clonotype with many counts. The rearrangement uses TRBV7-6 and TRBJ1-6, with TRBD1 matching over 10 bases. In germline, CDR1 is SGHVS, CDR2 FNYEAQ. The CDR3 is 16 residues long. Trimming removed 5 bases from V and 9 bases from J; junction bases left unmatched: 10. CDR3 residues: CASSPLLGTGASPLHF. The CDR3 nucleotides are TGTGCCAGCAGCCCACTCCTGGGGACAGGGGCTTCACCCCTCCACTTT.

The chain uses TRBV25-1 and TRBJ2-1; possibly TRBD1 or TRBD2 for D (5 bases each). Germline V gene sequence: CDR1 MGHDK, CDR2 SYGVNS. CDR3 length: 17 residues. V gave up 1 base and J gave up 2 bases, with 15 bases separating them. In DNA form, the CDR3 reads TGTGCCAGCAGTGAATTCTCGGGGCAGAGCCCCTACAATGAGCAGTTCTTC. It codes for CASSEFSGQSPYNEQFF.

The chain couples TRBV5-6 to TRBJ2-2; tentatively, D is TRBD1 or TRBD2 (5 bases each). Germline lookup yields CDR1 SGHDT and CDR2 YYEEEE. This CDR3 spans 14 amino acids. The V end was cut by 6 bases, the J end by 5 bases, with 14 bases between. The CDR3 region has the DNA TGTGCCAGCACATCGTGGGGCGGGACCGGGGAGCTGTTTTTT. The encoded protein is CASTSWGGTGELFF.